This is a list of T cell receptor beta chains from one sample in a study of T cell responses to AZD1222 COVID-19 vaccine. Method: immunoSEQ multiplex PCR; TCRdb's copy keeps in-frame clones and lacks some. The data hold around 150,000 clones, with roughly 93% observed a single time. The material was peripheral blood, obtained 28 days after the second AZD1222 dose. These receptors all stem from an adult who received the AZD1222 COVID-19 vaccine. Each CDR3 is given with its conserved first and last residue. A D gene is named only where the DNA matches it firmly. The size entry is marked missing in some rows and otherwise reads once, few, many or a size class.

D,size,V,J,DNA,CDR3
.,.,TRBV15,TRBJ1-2,TGTGCCACCAGCAGGGGCACAGGGTATGGCTACACCTTC,CATSRGTGYGYTF
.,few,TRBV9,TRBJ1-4,TGTGCCAGCAGCCCGGACGGGTGGAGTGAAAAACTGTTTTTT,CASSPDGWSEKLFF
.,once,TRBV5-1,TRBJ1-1,TGCGCCAGCAGCTTGGCGGAGGACACTGAAGCTTTCTTT,CASSLAEDTEAFF
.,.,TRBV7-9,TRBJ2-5,TGTGCCAGCAGCCCCCCAGGTACGGAGACCCAGTACTTC,CASSPPGTETQYF
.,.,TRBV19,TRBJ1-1,TGTGCCAGTATCAAACACATGAACACTGAAGCTTTCTTT,CASIKHMNTEAFF
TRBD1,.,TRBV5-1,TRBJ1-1,TGCGCCAGCAGCCCGAGCCCCAGGGGGCTAGGCACTGAAGCTTTCTTT,CASSPSPRGLGTEAFF
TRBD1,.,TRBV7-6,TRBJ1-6,TGTGCCAGCAGCCAGGGGGTTAGCGCGATAGGTTCACCCCTCCACTTT,CASSQGVSAIGSPLHF
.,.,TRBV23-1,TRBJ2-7,TGCGCCAGCAGTCAATCCTTGGGGAGCTCCTACGAGCAGTACTTC,CASSQSLGSSYEQYF
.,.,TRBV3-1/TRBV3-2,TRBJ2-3,TGTGCCAGCAGCCAAGTTTTCTTGTCAGATACGCAGTATTTT,CASSQVFLSDTQYF
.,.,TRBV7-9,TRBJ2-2,TGTGCCAGCAGCCCGTGGGTAGGGATCCCGAACACCGGGGAGCTGTTTTTT,CASSPWVGIPNTGELFF
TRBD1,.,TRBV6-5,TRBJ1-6,TGTGCCAGCAGTTACTCGTGGGAGGGGGCAGGTTCACCCCTCCACTTT,CASSYSWEGAGSPLHF
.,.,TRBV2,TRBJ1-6,TGTGCCAGCGTAGGACAGTATAATTCACCCCTCCACTTT,CASVGQYNSPLHF
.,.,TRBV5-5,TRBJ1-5,TGTGCCAGCAGCCTATGGGGTGGGGTTGGGCAGCCCCAGCATTTT,CASSLWGGVGQPQHF
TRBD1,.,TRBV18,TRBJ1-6,TGTGCCAGCTCACCGCGACAGGGGGCTACTTCACCCCTCCACTTT,CASSPRQGATSPLHF
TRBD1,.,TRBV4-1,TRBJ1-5,TGCGCCAGCAGCCGCACACCTCACCTGGGACAGGTTTATCAGCCCCAGCATTTT,CASSRTPHLGQVYQPQHF
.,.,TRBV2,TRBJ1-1,TGTGCCAGCAGTGACGGGCCTGAAGCTTTCTTT,CASSDGPEAFF
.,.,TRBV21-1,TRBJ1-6,TGTGCCAGCCGGGGACAGGGGGGGGGTTCACCCCTCCACTTT,CASRGQGGGSPLHF
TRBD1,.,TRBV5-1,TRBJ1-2,TGCGCCAGCAGCCCGAATCCGGGACAGAATGGCTACACCTTC,CASSPNPGQNGYTF
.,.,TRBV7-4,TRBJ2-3,TGTGCCAGCAGCTTAGTGATGGGGGGGCCCTGGACAGATACGCAGTATTTT,CASSLVMGGPWTDTQYF
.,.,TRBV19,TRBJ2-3,TGTGCCAGTAATAGGGGATTCAGAGATACGCAGTATTTT,CASNRGFRDTQYF
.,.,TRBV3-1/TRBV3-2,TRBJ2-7,TGTGCCAGCAGCGACCGGGGCGGGCGTGTGCAGTACTTC,CASSDRGGRVQYF
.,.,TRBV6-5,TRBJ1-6,TGTGCCAGCAGTTACTCTTGGAATTCACCCCTCCACTTT,CASSYSWNSPLHF
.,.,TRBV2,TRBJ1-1,TGTGCCACCAAGACAGAGATGAACACTGAAGCTTTCTTT,CATKTEMNTEAFF
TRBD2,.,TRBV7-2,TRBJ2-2,TGTGCCAGCAGCTCCCCCAGAGGGGAGGGGAACACCGGGGAGCTGTTTTTT,CASSSPRGEGNTGELFF
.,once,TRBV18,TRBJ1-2,TGTGCCAGCTCACCACCGGGGGGGCTCAACTATGGCTACACCTTC,CASSPPGGLNYGYTF
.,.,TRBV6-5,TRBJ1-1,TGTGCCAGCACCAAGACAGGGAACACTGAAGCTTTCTTT,CASTKTGNTEAFF
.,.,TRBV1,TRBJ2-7,TGCACCAGCAGCCTGGGACAGAGCTCCTACGAGCAGTACTTC,CTSSLGQSSYEQYF
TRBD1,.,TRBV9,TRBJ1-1,TGTGCCAGCAGCGCCTGGACAGGGCACACTGAAGCTTTCTTT,CASSAWTGHTEAFF
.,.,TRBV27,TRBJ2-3,TGTGCCAGCAGGCTGGTACGGGCTAGTGGTACGCAGTATTTT,CASRLVRASGTQYF
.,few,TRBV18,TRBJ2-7,TGTGCCAGTCAACCAGAAAGGGGCGAGCAGTACTTC,CASQPERGEQYF
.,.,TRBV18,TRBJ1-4,TGTGCCAGCTCACCGGGCCGGGTCGAAAAACTGTTTTTT,CASSPGRVEKLFF
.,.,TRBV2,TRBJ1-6,TGTGCCAGCCTATTACAGGGCGTACAATCACCCCTCCACTTT,CASLLQGVQSPLHF